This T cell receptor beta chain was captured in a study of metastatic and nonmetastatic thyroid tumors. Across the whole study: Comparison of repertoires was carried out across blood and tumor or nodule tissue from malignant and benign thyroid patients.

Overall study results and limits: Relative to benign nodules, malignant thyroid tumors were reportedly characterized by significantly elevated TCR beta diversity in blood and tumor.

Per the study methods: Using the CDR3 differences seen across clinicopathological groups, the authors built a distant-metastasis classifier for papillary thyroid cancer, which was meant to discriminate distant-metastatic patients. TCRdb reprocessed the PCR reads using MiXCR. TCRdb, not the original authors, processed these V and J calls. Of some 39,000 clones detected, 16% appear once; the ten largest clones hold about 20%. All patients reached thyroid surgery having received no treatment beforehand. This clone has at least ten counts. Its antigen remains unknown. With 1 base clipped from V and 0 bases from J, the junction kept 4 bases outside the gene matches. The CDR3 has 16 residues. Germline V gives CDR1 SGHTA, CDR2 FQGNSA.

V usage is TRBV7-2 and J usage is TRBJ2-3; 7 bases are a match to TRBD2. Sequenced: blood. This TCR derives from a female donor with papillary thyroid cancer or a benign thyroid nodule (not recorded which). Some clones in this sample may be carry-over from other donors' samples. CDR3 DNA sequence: TGTGCCAGCAGCTTAGGGCTAGCGGCAAGCACAGATACGCAGTATTTT. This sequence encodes CASSLGLAASTDTQYF.